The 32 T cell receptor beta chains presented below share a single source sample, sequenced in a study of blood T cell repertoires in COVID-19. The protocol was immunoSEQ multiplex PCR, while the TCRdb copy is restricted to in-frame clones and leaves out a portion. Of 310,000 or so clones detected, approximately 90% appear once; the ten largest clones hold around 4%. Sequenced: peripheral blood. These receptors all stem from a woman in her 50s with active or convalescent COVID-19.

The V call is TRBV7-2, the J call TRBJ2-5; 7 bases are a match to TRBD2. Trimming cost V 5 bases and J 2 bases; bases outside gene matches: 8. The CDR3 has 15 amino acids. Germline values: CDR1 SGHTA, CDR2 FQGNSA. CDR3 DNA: TGTGCCAGCAGCCCGTGGGGGGGTGGGCAAGAGACCCAGTACTTC. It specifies CASSPWGGGQETQYF.

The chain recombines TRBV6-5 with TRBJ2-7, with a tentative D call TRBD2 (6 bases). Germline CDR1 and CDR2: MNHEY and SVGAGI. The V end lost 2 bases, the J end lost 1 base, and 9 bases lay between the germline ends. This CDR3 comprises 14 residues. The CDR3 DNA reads TGTGCCAGCAGTTACGTGGAGGGGTCCTACGAGCAGTACTTC. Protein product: CASSYVEGSYEQYF.

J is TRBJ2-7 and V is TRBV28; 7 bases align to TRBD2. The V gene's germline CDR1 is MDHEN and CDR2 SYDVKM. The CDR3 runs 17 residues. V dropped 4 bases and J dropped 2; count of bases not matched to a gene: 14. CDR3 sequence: CASSSGGLRESPYEQYF. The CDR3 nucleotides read TGTGCCAGCAGTTCGGGGGGATTGCGGGAGAGTCCCTACGAGCAGTACTTC.

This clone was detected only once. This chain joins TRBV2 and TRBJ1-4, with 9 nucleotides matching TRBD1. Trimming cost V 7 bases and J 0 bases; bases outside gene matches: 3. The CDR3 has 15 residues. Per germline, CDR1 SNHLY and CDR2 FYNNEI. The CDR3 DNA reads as TGTGCCAGCAAGCGACAGGGGGCAACTAATGAAAAACTGTTTTTT. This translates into CASKRQGATNEKLFF.

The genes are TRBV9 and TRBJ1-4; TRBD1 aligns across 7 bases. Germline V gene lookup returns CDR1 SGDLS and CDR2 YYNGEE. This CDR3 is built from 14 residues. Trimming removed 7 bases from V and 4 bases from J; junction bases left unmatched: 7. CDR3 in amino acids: CASGGAGGNEKLFF. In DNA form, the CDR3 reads TGTGCCAGCGGCGGGGCAGGGGGTAATGAAAAACTGTTTTTT.

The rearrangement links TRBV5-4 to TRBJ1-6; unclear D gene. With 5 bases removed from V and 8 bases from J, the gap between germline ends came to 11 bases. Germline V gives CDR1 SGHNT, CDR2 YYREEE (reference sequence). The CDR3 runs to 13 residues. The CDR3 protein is CASRGGLDSPLHF. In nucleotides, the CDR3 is TGTGCCAGCAGAGGAGGGCTCGATTCACCCCTCCACTTT. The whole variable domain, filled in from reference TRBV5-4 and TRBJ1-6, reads ETGVTQSPTHLIKTRGQQVTLRCSSQSGHNTVSWYQQALGQGPQFIFQYYREEENGRGNFPPRFSGLQFPNYSSELNVNALELDDSALYLCASRGGLDSPLHFGNGTRLTVT.

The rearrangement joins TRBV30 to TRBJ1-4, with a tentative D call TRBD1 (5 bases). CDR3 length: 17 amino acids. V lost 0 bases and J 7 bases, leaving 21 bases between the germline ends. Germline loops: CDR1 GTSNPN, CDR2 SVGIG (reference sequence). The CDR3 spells CAWSVTSLRTPFEKLFF. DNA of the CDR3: TGTGCCTGGAGTGTAACGTCCCTCCGGACACCCTTTGAAAAACTGTTTTTT.

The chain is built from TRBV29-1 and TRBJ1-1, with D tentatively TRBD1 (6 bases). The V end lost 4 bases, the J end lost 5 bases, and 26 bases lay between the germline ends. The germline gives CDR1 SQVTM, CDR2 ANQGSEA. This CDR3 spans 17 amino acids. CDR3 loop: CSVVGGAYFSRVTEAFF. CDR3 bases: TGCAGCGTTGTGGGGGGGGCTTACTTCAGTCGGGTGACTGAAGCTTTCTTT. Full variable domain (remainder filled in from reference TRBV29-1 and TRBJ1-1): SAVISQKPSRDICQRGTSLTIQCQVDSQVTMMFWYRQQPGQSLTLIATANQGSEATYESGFVIDKFPISRPNLTFSTLTVSNMSPEDSSIYLCSVVGGAYFSRVTEAFFGQGTRLTVV.

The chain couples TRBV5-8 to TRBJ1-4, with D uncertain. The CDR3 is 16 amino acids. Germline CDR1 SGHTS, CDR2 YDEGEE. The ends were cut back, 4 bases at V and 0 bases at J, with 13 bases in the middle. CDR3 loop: CASSPRGGSTNEKLFF. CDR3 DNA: TGTGCCAGCAGCCCCCGGGGAGGTTCAACTAATGAAAAACTGTTTTTT.

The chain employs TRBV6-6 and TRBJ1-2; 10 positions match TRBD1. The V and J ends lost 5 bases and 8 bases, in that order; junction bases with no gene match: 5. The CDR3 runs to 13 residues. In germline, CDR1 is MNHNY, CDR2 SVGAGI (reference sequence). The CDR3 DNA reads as TGTGCCAGCAGTCCCGGGACAGGGGACGGCTACACCTTC. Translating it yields CASSPGTGDGYTF.

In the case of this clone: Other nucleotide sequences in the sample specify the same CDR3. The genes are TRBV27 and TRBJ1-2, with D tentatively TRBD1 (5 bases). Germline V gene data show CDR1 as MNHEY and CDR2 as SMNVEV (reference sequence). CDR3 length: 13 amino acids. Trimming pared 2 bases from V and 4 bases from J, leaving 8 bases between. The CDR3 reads CASSLGQGYGYTF. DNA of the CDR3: TGTGCCAGCAGTTTAGGGCAGGGCTATGGCTACACCTTC.

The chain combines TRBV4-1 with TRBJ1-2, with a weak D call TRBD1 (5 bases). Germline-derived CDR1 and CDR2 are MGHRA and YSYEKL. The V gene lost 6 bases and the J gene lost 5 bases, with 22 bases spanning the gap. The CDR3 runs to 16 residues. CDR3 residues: CASSPLGEGSWYGYTF. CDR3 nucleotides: TGCGCCAGCAGTCCCCTGGGGGAGGGGAGTTGGTATGGCTACACCTTC.

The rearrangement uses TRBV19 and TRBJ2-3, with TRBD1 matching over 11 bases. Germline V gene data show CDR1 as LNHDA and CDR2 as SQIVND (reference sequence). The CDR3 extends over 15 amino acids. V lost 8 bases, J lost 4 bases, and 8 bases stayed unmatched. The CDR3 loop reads CASQPWTGGPDTQYF. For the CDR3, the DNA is TGTGCCAGTCAACCGTGGACAGGGGGCCCAGATACGCAGTATTTT.

This chain's CDR3 is CASSLVRDTEAFF. CDR3 nucleotide sequence: TGTGCCAGCAGCTTAGTGAGGGACACTGAAGCTTTCTTT. The V call is TRBV11-3, the J call TRBJ1-1; D is uncertain. In germline, CDR1 is SGHNT, CDR2 YENEEA. The CDR3 extends over 13 amino acids. Trimming pared 1 base from V and 3 bases from J, leaving 6 bases between.

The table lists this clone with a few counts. In DNA form, the CDR3 reads TGCGCCAGCAGCCCGAATCCGAGCTCTGGGGCCAACGTCCTGACTTTC. Encoded protein: CASSPNPSSGANVLTF. The genes are TRBV5-1 and TRBJ2-6; D gene uncertain. The CDR3 has 16 amino acids. With 4 bases removed from V and 0 bases from J, the gap between germline ends came to 11 bases. The V gene's germline CDR1 is SGHRS and CDR2 YFSETQ.

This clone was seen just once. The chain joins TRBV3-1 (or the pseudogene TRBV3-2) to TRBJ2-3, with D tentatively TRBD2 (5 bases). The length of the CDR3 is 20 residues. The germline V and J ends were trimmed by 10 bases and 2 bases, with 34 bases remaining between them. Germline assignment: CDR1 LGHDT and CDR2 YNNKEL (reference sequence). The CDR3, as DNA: TGTGCCAACGTAACCGTGAGGGTTCGTCCTCCCCACTCGAACACAGATACGCAGTATTTT. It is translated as CANVTVRVRPPHSNTDTQYF.

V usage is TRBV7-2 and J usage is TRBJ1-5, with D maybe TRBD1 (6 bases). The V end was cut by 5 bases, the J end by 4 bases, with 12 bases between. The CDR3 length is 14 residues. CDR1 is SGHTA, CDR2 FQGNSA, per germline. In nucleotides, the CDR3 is TGTGCCAGCAGCGAGGCAGGGGCGAATCAGCCCCAGCATTTT. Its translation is CASSEAGANQPQHF.

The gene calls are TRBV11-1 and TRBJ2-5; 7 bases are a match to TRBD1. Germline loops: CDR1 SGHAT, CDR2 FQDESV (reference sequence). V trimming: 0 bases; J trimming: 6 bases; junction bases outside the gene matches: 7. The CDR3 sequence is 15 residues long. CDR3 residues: CASSLATGFGQTQYF. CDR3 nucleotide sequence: TGTGCCAGCAGCTTAGCGACAGGGTTCGGACAGACCCAGTACTTC.

The CDR3 sequence: CASSRRQANYGYTF. Written as DNA, the CDR3 is TGTGCCAGCAGCAGACGACAGGCTAACTATGGCTACACCTTC. This chain joins TRBV9 and TRBJ1-2, with D possibly matching TRBD1 (6 bases). Germline V gene sequence: CDR1 SGDLS, CDR2 YYNGEE. The V end was cut by 4 bases, the J end by 0 bases, with 10 bases between. This CDR3 region has 14 residues.

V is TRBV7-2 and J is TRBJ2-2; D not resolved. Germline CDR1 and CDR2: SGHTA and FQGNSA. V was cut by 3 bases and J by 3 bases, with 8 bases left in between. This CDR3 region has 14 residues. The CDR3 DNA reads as TGTGCCAGCAGCTTGGCGGAGTACACCGGGGAGCTGTTTTTT. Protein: CASSLAEYTGELFF.

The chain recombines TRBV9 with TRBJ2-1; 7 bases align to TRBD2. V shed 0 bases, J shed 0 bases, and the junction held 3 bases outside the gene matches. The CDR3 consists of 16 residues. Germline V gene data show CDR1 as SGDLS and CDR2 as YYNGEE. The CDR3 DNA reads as TGTGCCAGCAGCGTAGGGGGAGGGAGCTCCTACAATGAGCAGTTCTTC. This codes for CASSVGGGSSYNEQFF.

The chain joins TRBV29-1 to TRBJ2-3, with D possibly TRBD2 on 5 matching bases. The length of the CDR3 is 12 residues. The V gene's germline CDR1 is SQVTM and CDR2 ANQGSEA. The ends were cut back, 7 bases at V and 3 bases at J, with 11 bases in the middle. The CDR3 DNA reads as TGCAGCGAGGTGAGCGGAACAGATACGCAGTATTTT. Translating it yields CSEVSGTDTQYF.

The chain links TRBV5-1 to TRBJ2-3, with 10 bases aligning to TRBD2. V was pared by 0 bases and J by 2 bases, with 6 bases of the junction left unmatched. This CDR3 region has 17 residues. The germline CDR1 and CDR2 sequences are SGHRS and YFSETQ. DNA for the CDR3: TGCGCCAGCAGCTTGGCTAGCGGGAGATTGGCCACAGATACGCAGTATTTT. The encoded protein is CASSLASGRLATDTQYF.

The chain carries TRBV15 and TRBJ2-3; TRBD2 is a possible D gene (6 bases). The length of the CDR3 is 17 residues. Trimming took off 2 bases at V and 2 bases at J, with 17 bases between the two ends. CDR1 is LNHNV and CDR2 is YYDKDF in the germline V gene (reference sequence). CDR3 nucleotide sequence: TGTGCCACCAGCAGAATGACTAGGGCCTTCTCCACAGATACGCAGTATTTT. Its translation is CATSRMTRAFSTDTQYF.

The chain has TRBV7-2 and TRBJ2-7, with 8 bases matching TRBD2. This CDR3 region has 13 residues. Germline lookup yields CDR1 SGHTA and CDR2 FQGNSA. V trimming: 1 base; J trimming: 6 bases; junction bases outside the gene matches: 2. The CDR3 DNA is TGTGCCAGCAGCTTAGGACTAGCGATCGAGCAGTACTTC. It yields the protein CASSLGLAIEQYF. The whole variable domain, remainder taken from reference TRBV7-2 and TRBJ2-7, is GAGVSQSPSNKVTEKGKDVELRCDPISGHTALYWYRQSLGQGLEFLIYFQGNSAPDKSGLPSDRFSAERTGGSVSTLTIQRTQQEDSAVYLCASSLGLAIEQYFGPGTRLTVT.

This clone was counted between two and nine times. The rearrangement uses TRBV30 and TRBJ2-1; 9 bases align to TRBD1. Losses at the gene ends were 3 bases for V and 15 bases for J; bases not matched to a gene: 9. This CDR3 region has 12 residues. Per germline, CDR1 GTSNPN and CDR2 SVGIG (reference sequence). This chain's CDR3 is CAWRGWTGEAFF. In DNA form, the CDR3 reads TGTGCCTGGAGGGGATGGACAGGGGAGGCGTTCTTC. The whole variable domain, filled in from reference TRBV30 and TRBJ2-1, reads SQTIHQWPATLVQPVGSPLSLECTVEGTSNPNLYWYRQAAGRGLQLLFYSVGIGQISSEVPQNLSASRPQDRQFILSSKKLLLSDSGFYLCAWRGWTGEAFFGPGTRLTVL.

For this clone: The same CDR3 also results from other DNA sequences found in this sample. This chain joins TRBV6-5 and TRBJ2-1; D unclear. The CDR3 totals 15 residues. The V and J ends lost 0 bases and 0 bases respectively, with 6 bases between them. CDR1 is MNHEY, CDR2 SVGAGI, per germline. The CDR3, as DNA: TGTGCCAGCAGTTACTCGCCCAGCTCCTACAATGAGCAGTTCTTC. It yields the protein CASSYSPSSYNEQFF.

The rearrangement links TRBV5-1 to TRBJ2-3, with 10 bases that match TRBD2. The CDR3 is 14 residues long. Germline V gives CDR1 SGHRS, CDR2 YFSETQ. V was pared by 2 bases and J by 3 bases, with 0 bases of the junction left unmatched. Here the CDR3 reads CASSLLAGTDTQYF. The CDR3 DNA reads TGCGCCAGCAGCTTACTAGCGGGGACAGATACGCAGTATTTT.

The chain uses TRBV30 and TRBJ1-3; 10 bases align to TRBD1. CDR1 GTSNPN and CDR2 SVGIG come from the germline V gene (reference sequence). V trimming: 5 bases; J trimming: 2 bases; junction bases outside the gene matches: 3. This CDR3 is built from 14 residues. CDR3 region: CAWATGGTGNTIYF. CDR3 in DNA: TGTGCCTGGGCGACAGGGGGCACTGGAAACACCATATATTTT. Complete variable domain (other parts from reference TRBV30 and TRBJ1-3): SQTIHQWPATLVQPVGSPLSLECTVEGTSNPNLYWYRQAAGRGLQLLFYSVGIGQISSEVPQNLSASRPQDRQFILSSKKLLLSDSGFYLCAWATGGTGNTIYFGEGSWLTVV.

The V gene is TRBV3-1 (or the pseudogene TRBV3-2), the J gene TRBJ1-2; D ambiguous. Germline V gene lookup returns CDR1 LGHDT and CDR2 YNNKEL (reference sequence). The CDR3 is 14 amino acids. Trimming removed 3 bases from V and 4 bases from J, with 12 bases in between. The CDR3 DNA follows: TGTGCCAGCAGCCACCCGGGAACGAGCTATGGCTACACCTTC. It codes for CASSHPGTSYGYTF.

CDR3 sequence (DNA): TGTGCCAGCAGCTTAAAGGGGTCTAGCGGGCAGCAGTTCTTC. It is translated as CASSLKGSSGQQFF. The J gene is TRBJ2-1, the V gene TRBV7-3; 8 bases match TRBD2. Germline-derived CDR1 and CDR2 are SGHTA and FQGTGA. V lost 1 base and J lost 11; bases outside the gene matches: 7. This CDR3 comprises 14 residues. Using reference TRBV7-3 and TRBJ2-1 for the parts outside the CDR3, the full variable domain is GAGVSQTPSNKVTEKGKYVELRCDPISGHTALYWYRQSLGQGPEFLIYFQGTGAADDSGLPNDRFFAVRPEGSVSTLKIQRTERGDSAVYLCASSLKGSSGQQFFGPGTRLTVL.

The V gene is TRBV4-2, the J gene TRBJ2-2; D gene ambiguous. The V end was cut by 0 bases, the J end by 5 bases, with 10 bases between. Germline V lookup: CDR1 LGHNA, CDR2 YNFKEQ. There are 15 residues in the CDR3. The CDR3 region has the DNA TGTGCCAGCAGCCAAGAATACAGTCAAACCGGGGAGCTGTTTTTT. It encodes CASSQEYSQTGELFF.